Listed below are T cell receptor beta chains from one sample, sequenced in a study of blood T cells in healthy people across ages. TCRdb analysed the 5' RACE reads with MiXCR anew, one entry per CDR3 protein. This sample has 550,000 to 650,000 distinct CDR3 sequences, with roughly a quarter found just once. Separately, the same data were catalogued under a study of T cells of mothers and their children.

What was sequenced was blood. The receptors were sampled from a boy aged 2 to 10 in good health. Each CDR3 is given with its conserved first and last residue. A D gene is named only where the DNA matches it firmly. Some rows mark clone size as missing; the rest say once, few, many or name a class of expanded clone.

D gene,clone size,V gene,J gene,CDR3 protein,CDR3 DNA
TRBD1,few,TRBV9,TRBJ2-7,CASSVAPDRGYEQYF,TGTGCCAGCAGCGTAGCCCCGGACAGGGGCTACGAGCAGTACTTC
TRBD1,few,TRBV6-5,TRBJ2-3,CASSSPGQGEDTQYF,TGTGCCAGCAGTAGCCCGGGACAGGGGGAAGATACGCAGTATTTT
.,few,TRBV15,TRBJ2-3,CATSRDRTSTDTQYF,TGTGCCACCAGCAGAGATAGGACAAGCACAGATACGCAGTATTTT
.,.,TRBV12-3/TRBV12-4,TRBJ1-4,CASSFGHGDEKLFF,TGTGCCAGCAGTTTTGGTCACGGAGATGAAAAACTGTTTTTT
.,few,TRBV12-3/TRBV12-4,TRBJ2-5,CASSPGGGLVGGTQYF,TGTGCCAGCAGTCCCGGAGGGGGGCTAGTCGGAGGGACCCAGTACTTC
.,.,TRBV6-5,TRBJ2-1,CASSYSNYSGSYNEQFF,TGTGCCAGCAGTTACTCGAATTACAGCGGGTCCTACAATGAGCAGTTCTTC
.,few,TRBV5-1,TRBJ2-3,CASSLGAGVPDTQYF,TGCGCCAGCAGCTTGGGGGCTGGAGTTCCAGATACGCAGTATTTT
.,.,TRBV12-3/TRBV12-4,TRBJ1-5,CASRFSEKQPQHF,TGTGCCAGCAGGTTTAGCGAAAAGCAGCCCCAGCATTTT
TRBD2,.,TRBV24-1,TRBJ2-1,CATSDLVAGGAYNEQFF,TGTGCCACCAGTGATTTGGTAGCGGGGGGTGCCTACAATGAGCAGTTCTTC
.,once,TRBV6-5,TRBJ2-5,CASNQGGGLQETQYF,TGTGCCAGCAACCAGGGAGGTGGACTTCAAGAGACCCAGTACTTC
TRBD1,.,TRBV28,TRBJ1-1,CASRDRGEGEAFF,TGTGCCAGCCGGGACAGGGGGGAAGGTGAAGCTTTCTTT
TRBD2,few,TRBV9,TRBJ2-2,CASDGGMTGELFF,TGTGCCAGCGACGGGGGGATGACCGGGGAGCTGTTTTTT
.,.,TRBV20-1,TRBJ2-6,CSAPSSGANVLTF,TGCAGTGCCCCTAGCTCTGGGGCCAACGTCCTGACTTTC
.,.,TRBV20-1,TRBJ1-3,CSTSGVNTIYF,TGCAGTACAAGTGGCGTTAACACCATATATTTT
.,.,TRBV20-1,TRBJ2-1,CSARDGRTTNNEQFF,TGCAGTGCTAGAGATGGAAGGACCACGAACAATGAGCAGTTCTTC
.,.,TRBV7-8,TRBJ1-4,CASSLGLGPANEKLFF,TGTGCCAGCAGCTTAGGTCTGGGGCCAGCTAATGAAAAACTGTTTTTT
.,.,TRBV10-2,TRBJ1-2,CASSEGETRYGYTF,TGCGCCAGCAGTGAGGGGGAGACCAGATATGGCTACACCTTC
.,.,TRBV12-3/TRBV12-4,TRBJ1-5,CASTRRGERGDQPQHF,TGTGCCAGCACCAGGCGCGGGGAAAGGGGGGATCAGCCCCAGCATTTT
.,.,TRBV7-2,TRBJ2-4,CASSLATGSLNIQYF,TGTGCCAGCAGCTTAGCCACCGGATCCCTAAACATTCAGTACTTC
TRBD2,.,TRBV4-3,TRBJ2-7,CASSQAGGAYEQYF,TGCGCCAGCAGCCAAGCGGGAGGAGCCTACGAGCAGTACTTC
TRBD1,few,TRBV27,TRBJ2-5,CASSLSTGGQETQYF,TGTGCCAGCAGTTTATCCACAGGGGGCCAAGAGACCCAGTACTTC
TRBD2,.,TRBV24-1,TRBJ2-3,CATSDPLGGTDTQYF,TGTGCCACCAGTGATCCCCTGGGAGGGACAGATACGCAGTATTTT
.,few,TRBV4-2,TRBJ1-2,CASSPLGALQLQNYGYTF,TGTGCCAGCAGCCCCCTAGGGGCCCTTCAATTACAGAACTATGGCTACACCTTC
.,few,TRBV20-1,TRBJ1-1,CSAPRTVNTEAFF,TGCAGTGCTCCTCGGACAGTCAACACTGAAGCTTTCTTT
.,.,TRBV5-1,TRBJ2-6,CASSLWNAGANVLTF,TGCGCCAGCAGCTTGTGGAATGCTGGGGCCAACGTCCTGACTTTC
TRBD1,few,TRBV4-1,TRBJ2-2,CASSLLPGQGIGELFF,TGCGCCAGCAGCCTTCTCCCGGGACAGGGGATCGGGGAGCTGTTTTTT
TRBD1,.,TRBV29-1,TRBJ1-2,CSVGWTGGSVNYGYTF,TGCAGCGTTGGATGGACAGGGGGCTCGGTTAACTATGGCTACACCTTC
TRBD1,.,TRBV10-3,TRBJ2-7,CAISHGTGPLYEQYF,TGTGCCATCAGCCATGGGACAGGCCCACTCTACGAGCAGTACTTC
TRBD2,.,TRBV28,TRBJ2-5,CASSYHPPASGSRETQYF,TGTGCCAGCAGTTACCACCCACCGGCTAGCGGGAGCAGAGAGACCCAGTACTTC
.,.,TRBV5-5,TRBJ2-1,CASSFSRGSSNEQFF,TGTGCCAGCAGCTTTTCCCGGGGGTCTTCCAATGAGCAGTTCTTC
.,.,TRBV10-3,TRBJ1-2,CATLGREDYGYTF,TGTGCCACCTTGGGTAGGGAAGACTATGGCTACACCTTC
TRBD2,few,TRBV12-3/TRBV12-4,TRBJ2-7,CASSPLRTSGDHEQYF,TGTGCCAGCAGTCCCCTCCGGACTAGCGGGGATCACGAGCAGTACTTC
.,few,TRBV7-9,TRBJ2-7,CASSPLQSSYEQYF,TGTGCCAGCAGCCCCCTTCAGAGCTCCTACGAGCAGTACTTC
.,.,TRBV2,TRBJ1-2,CASSESGRLYGYTF,TGTGCCAGCAGTGAAAGTGGCAGGCTCTATGGCTACACCTTC
.,few,TRBV4-3,TRBJ2-2,CASSPDGTTNTGELFF,TGCGCCAGCAGCCCAGATGGGACAACGAACACCGGGGAGCTGTTTTTT
.,.,TRBV27,TRBJ1-6,CASSFTGSNSPLHF,TGTGCCAGCAGTTTCACAGGGAGCAATTCACCCCTCCACTTT
.,few,TRBV12-3/TRBV12-4,TRBJ2-1,CASSFSSPNEQFF,TGTGCCAGCAGTTTCAGTTCCCCTAATGAGCAGTTCTTC